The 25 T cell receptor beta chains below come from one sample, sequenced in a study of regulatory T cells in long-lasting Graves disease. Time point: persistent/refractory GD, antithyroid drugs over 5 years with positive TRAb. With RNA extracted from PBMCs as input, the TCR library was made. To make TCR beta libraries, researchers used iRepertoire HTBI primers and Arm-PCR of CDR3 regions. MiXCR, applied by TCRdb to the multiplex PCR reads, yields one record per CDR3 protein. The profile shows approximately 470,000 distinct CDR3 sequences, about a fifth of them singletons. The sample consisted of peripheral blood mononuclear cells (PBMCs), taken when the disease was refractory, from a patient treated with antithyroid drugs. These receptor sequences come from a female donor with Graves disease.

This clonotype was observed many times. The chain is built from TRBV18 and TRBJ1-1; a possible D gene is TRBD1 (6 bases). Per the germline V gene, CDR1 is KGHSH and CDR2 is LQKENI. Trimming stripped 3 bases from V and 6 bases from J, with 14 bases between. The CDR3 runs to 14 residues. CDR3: CASSPQQGSAEAFF. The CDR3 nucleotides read TGTGCCAGCTCACCTCAACAGGGTTCGGCTGAAGCTTTCTTT.

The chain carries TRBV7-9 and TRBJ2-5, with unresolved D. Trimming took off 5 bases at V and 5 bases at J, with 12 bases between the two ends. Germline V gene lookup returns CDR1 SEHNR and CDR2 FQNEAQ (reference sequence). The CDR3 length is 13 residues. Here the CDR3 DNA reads TGTGCCAGCAGCCCCCCCCACTGGGAGACCCAGTACTTC. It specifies CASSPPHWETQYF.

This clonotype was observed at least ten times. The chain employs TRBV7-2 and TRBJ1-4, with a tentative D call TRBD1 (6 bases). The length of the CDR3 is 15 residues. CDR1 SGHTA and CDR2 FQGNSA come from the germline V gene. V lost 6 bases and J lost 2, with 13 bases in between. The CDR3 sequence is CASSWSGGTNEKLFF. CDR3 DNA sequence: TGTGCCAGCAGTTGGTCGGGGGGCACTAATGAAAAACTGTTTTTT.

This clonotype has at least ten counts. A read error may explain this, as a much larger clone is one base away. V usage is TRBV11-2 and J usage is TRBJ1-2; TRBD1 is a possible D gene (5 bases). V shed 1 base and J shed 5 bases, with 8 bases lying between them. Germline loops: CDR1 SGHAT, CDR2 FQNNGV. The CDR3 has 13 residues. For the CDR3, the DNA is TGTGCCAGCAGCTTAGCAGGGAAGTATGGCTACACCTTC. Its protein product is CASSLAGKYGYTF.

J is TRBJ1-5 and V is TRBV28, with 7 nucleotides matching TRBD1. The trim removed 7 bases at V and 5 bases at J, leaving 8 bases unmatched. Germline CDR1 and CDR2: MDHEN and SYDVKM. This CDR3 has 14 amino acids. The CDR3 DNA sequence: TGTGCCAGCACCCTTCGGGACAGAGATCAGCCCCAGCATTTT. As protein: CASTLRDRDQPQHF.

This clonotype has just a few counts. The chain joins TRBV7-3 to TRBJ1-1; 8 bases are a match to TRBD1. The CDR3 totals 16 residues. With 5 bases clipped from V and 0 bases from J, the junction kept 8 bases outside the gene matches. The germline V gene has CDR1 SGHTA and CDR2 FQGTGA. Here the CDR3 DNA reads TGTGCCAGCAGCCCCGGGACAGGTCGCATGAACACTGAAGCTTTCTTT. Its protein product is CASSPGTGRMNTEAFF.

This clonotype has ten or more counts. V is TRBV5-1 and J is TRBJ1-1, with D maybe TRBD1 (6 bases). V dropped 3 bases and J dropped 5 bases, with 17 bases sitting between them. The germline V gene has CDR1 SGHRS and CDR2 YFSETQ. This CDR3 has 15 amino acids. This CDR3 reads CASSSSGGRSTEAFF. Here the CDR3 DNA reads TGCGCCAGCAGCTCCTCCGGGGGGCGGTCGACTGAAGCTTTCTTT.

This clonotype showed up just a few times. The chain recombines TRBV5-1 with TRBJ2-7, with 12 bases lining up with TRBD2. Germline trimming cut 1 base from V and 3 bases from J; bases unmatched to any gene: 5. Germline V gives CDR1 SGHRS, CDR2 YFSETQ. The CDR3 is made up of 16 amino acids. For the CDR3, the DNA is TGCGCCAGCAGCTTGACCCCGACTAGCGGGAGCTACGAGCAGTACTTC. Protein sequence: CASSLTPTSGSYEQYF.

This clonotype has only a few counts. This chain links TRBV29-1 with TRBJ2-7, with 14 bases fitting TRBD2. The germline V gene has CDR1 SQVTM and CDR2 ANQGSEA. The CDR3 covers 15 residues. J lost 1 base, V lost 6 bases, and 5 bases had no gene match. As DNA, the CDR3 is TGCAGCGTAGGACTAGCGGGAGGCCTATCCTACGAGCAGTACTTC. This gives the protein CSVGLAGGLSYEQYF.

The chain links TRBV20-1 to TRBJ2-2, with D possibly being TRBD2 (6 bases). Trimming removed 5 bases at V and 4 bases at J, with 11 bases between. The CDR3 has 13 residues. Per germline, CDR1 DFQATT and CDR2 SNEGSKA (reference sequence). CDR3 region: CSAPGVGTGELFF. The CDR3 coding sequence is TGCAGTGCTCCGGGGGTCGGCACCGGGGAGCTGTTTTTT.

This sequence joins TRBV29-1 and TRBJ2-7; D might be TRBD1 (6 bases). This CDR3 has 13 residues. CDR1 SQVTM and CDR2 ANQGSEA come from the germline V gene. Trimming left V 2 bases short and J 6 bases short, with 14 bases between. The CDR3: CSVEQGSLREQYF. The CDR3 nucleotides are TGCAGCGTTGAACAGGGGTCCCTCCGCGAGCAGTACTTC.

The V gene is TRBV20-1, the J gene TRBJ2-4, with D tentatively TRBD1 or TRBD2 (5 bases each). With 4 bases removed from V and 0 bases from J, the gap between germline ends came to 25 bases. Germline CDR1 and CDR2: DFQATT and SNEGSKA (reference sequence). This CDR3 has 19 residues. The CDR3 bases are TGCAGTGCTACTTCGTACCGGGACGCAGGGACCCTAGCCAAAAACATTCAGTACTTC. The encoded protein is CSATSYRDAGTLAKNIQYF.

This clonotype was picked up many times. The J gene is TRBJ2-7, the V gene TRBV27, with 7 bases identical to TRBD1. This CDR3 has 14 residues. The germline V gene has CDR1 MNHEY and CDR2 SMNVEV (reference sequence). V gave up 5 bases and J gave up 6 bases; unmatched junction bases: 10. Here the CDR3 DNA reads TGTGCCAGCAGTGCGATTGAGGGGGCGAGCGAGCAGTACTTC. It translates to CASSAIEGASEQYF.

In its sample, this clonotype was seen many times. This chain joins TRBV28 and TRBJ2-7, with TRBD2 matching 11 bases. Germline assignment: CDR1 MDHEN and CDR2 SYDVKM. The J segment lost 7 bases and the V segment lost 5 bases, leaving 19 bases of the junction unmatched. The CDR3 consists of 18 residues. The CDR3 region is CASSPPGRSGRAEREQYF. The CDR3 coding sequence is TGTGCCAGCAGTCCCCCGGGCCGTAGCGGGAGGGCCGAGAGAGAGCAGTACTTC.

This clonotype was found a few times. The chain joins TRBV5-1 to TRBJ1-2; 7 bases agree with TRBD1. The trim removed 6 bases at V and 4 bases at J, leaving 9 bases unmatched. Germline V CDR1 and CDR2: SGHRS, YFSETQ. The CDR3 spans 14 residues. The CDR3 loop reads CASTETTGAYGYTF. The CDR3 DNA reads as TGCGCCAGCACCGAGACCACAGGGGCCTATGGCTACACCTTC.

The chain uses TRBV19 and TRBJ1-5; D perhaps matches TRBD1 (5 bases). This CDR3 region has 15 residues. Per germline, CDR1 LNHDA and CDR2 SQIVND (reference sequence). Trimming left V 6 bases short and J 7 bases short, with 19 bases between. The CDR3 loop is CASRQGMIAGQPQHF. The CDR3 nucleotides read TGTGCCAGTAGGCAGGGAATGATTGCGGGACAGCCCCAGCATTTT.

The CDR3 DNA sequence: TGTGCCAGCAGCTTAAACCGCAGGGACGAGCAGTACTTC. Translating gives CASSLNRRDEQYF. The J gene is TRBJ2-7, the V gene TRBV7-3, with D possibly being TRBD1 (5 bases). CDR3 length: 13 residues. V was cut by 1 base and J by 5 bases, with 9 bases left in between. Germline loops: CDR1 SGHTA, CDR2 FQGTGA. Filled out from reference TRBV7-3 and TRBJ2-7, the complete variable domain reads GAGVSQTPSNKVTEKGKYVELRCDPISGHTALYWYRQSLGQGPEFLIYFQGTGAADDSGLPNDRFFAVRPEGSVSTLKIQRTERGDSAVYLCASSLNRRDEQYFGPGTRLTVT.

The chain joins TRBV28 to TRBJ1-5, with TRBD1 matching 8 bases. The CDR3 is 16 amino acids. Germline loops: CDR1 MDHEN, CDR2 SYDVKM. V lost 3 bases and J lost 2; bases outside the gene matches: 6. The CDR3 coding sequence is TGTGCCAGCAGTTTGTGGACAGGGTCTGGCAATCAGCCCCAGCATTTT. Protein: CASSLWTGSGNQPQHF.

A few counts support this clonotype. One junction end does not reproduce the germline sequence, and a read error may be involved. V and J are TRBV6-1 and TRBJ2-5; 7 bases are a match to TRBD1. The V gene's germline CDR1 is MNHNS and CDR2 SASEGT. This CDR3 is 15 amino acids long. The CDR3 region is CAGSPLTGSQETQYF. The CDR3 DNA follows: TGTGCCGGCAGCCCCCTGACAGGGAGCCAAGAGACCCAGTACTTC.

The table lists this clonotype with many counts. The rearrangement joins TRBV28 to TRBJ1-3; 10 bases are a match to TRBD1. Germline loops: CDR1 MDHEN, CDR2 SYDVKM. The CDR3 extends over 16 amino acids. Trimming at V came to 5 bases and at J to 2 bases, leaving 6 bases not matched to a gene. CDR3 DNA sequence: TGTGCCAGCAGTCCGACAGGGACAGGGGCTGGAAACACCATATATTTT. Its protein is CASSPTGTGAGNTIYF.

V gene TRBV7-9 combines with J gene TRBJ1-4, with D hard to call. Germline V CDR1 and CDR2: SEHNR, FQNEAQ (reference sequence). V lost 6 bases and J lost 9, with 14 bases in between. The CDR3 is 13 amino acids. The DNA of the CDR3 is TGTGCCAGCAGTGTGCCTTCCGACAAAAAACTGTTTTTT. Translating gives CASSVPSDKKLFF.

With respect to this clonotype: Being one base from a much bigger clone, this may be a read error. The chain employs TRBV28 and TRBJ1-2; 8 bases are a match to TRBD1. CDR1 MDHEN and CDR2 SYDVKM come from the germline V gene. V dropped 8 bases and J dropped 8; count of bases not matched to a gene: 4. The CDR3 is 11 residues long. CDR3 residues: CASGRTGGYTF. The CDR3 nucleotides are TGTGCCAGCGGGCGGACAGGGGGCTACACCTTC.

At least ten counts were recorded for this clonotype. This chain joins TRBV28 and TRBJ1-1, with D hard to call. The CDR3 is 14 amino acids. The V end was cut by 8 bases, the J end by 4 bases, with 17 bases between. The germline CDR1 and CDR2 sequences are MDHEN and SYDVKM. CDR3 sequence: CASGWEVFGTEAFF. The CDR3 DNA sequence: TGTGCCAGCGGTTGGGAGGTTTTTGGCACTGAAGCTTTCTTT.

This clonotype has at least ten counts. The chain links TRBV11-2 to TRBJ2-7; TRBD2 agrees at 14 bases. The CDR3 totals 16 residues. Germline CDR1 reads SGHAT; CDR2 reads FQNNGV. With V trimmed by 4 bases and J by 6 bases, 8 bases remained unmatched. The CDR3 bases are TGTGCCAGCAGCTACGGGGGACTAGCGGGAGCTCCCGAGCAGTACTTC. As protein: CASSYGGLAGAPEQYF.

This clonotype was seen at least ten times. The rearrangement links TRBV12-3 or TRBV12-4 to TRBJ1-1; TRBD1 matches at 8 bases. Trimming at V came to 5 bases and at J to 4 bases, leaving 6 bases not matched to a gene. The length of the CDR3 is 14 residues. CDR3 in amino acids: CASSPGQGSTEAFF. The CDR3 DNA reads TGTGCCAGCAGTCCAGGACAGGGATCCACTGAAGCTTTCTTT.